A single T cell receptor beta chain is shown here with its context. Between the trimmed V and J ends, which lost 4 bases and 8 bases, there was a span of 24 bases. Germline loops: CDR1 SGHNT, CDR2 YYREEE (reference sequence). The CDR3 has 16 residues. The PCR used 60 Vbeta and 13 Jbeta primers. Produced via immunoSEQ multiplex PCR; TCRdb's table is partial and in-frame only. The table lists under 150,000 clones, about 84% of them singletons. The sample comes from a study of cytomegalovirus exposure and HLA in healthy donors. This sequence was found in a male donor in good health and CMV-seronegative. This chain connects TRBV5-4 to TRBJ1-2, with D possibly TRBD1 on 6 matching bases. Sequenced sample: PBMCs. The CDR3 here is CASSHNPTGPEEGYTF. The DNA of the CDR3 is TGTGCCAGCAGCCACAACCCCACAGGGCCGGAGGAGGGCTACACCTTC.